This T cell receptor beta chain was observed in a study of T-cell memory formation after mild COVID-19. As to this clonotype: Its antigen is still unknown.

Trimming stripped 5 bases from V and 0 bases from J, with 16 bases between. Germline values: CDR1 SGHTA, CDR2 FQGNSA. This CDR3 contains 16 residues. Study results and limitations: For second-wave clones that peaked at day 37, SARS-CoV-2 specificity went unverified.

MiXCR, run by TCRdb on the 5' RACE reads, gives a single entry per CDR3 protein. The repertoire has roughly 550,000 distinct CDR3 sequences, roughly 22% of them found once; the top ten carry around 12%. The receptor was derived from an adult woman who had mild COVID-19 (a few samples of this study predate the infection). Cell type and time point are not known. The sample taken for sequencing was PBMCs or a T cell subset sorted from them (not recorded which). V and J are TRBV7-2 and TRBJ2-5; no firm D call. DNA for the CDR3: TGTGCCAGCAGCCCCCAGCCACCAAAGTACCAAGAGACCCAGTACTTC. Translated: CASSPQPPKYQETQYF.